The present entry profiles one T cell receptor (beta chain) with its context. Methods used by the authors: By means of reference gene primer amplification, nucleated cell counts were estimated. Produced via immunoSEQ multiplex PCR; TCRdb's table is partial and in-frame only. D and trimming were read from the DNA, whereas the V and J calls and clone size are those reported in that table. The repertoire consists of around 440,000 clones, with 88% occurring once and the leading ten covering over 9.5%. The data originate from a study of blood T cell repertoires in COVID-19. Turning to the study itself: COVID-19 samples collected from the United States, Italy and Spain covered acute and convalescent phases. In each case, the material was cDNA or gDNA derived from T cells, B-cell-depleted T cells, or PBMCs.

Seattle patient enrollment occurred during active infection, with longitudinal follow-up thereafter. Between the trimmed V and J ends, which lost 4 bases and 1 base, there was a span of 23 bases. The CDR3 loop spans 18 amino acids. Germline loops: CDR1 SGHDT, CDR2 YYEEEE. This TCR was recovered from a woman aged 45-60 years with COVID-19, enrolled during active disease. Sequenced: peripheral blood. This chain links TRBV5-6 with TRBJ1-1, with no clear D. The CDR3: CASSRARMGGYRNTEAFF. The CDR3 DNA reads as TGTGCCAGCAGCCGGGCCAGGATGGGAGGGTATAGGAACACTGAAGCTTTCTTT.